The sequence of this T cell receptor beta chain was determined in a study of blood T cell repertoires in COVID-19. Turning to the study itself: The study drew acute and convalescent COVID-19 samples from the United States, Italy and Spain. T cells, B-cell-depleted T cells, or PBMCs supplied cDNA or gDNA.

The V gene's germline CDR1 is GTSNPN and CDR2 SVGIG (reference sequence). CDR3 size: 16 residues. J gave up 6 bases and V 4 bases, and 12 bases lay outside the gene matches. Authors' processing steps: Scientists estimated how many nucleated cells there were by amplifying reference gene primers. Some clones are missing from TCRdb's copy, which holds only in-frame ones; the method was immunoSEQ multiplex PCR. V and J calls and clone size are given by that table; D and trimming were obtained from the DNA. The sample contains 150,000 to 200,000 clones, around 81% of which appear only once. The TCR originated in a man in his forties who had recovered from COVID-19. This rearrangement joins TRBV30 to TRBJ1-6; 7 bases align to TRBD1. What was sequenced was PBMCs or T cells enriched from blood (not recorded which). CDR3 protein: CAWIEAGTVSNSPLHF. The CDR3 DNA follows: TGTGCCTGGATCGAAGCAGGGACAGTTAGTAATTCACCCCTCCACTTT.